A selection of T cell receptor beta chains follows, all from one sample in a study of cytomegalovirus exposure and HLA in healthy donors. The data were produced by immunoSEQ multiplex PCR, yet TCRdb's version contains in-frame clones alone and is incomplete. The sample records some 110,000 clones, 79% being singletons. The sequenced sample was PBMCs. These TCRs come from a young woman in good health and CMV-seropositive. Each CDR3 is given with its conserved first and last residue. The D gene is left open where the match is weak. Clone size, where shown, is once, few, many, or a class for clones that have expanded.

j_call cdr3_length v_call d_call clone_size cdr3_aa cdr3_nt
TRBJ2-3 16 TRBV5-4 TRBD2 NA CASSLSIAGGWDTQYF TGTGCCAGCAGCTTGAGCATAGCGGGAGGGTGGGATACGCAGTATTTT
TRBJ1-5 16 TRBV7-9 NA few CASSAEGNFGNQPQHF TGTGCCAGCAGCGCGGAGGGTAATTTCGGCAATCAGCCCCAGCATTTT
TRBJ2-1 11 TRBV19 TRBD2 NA CASSTRTSAFF TGTGCCAGTAGCACCCGGACTAGCGCGTTCTTC
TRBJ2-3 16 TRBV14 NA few CASSQGVAGITDTQYF TGTGCCAGCAGCCAAGGAGTGGCAGGGATCACAGATACGCAGTATTTT
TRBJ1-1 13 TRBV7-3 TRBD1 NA CASSLRQGGEAFF TGTGCCAGCAGCCTCAGACAGGGTGGAGAGGCTTTCTTT
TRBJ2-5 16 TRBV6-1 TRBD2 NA CASSGWASGSRETQYF TGTGCCAGCAGTGGATGGGCTAGCGGGAGTCGAGAGACCCAGTACTTC
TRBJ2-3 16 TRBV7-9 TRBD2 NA CSSSPPSGRGTDTQYF TGTTCCAGCAGCCCCCCTAGCGGGAGGGGTACAGATACGCAGTATTTT
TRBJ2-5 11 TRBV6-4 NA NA CAVPIEETQYF TGTGCCGTTCCGATCGAGGAGACCCAGTACTTC
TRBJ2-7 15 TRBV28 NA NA CASSLLAVSSYEQYF TGTGCCAGCAGTCTATTAGCGGTGAGCTCCTACGAGCAGTACTTC
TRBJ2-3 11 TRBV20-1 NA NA CSAPRADTQYF TGCAGTGCCCCGCGGGCAGATACGCAGTATTTT
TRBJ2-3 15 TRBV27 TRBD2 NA CASSLSPGRADTQYF TGTGCCAGCAGTTTATCGCCAGGGAGGGCAGATACGCAGTATTTT
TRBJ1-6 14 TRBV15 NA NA CATSKYRVGSPLHF TGTGCCACCAGCAAATACAGGGTTGGATCACCCCTCCACTTT
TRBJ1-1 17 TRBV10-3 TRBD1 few CAIRAGTGKSMNTEAFF TGTGCCATCAGGGCCGGGACAGGGAAGTCCATGAACACTGAAGCTTTCTTT
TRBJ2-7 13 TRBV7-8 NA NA CASSSRVRDEQYF TGTGCCAGCAGCTCACGGGTCCGCGACGAGCAGTACTTC
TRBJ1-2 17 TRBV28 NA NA CASSPTTGSEAGYGYTF TGTGCCAGCAGCCCAACAACCGGTAGTGAGGCCGGCTATGGCTACACCTTC
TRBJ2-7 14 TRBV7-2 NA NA CASSLRRVGNEQYF TGTGCCAGCAGCTTAAGGCGGGTAGGGAACGAGCAGTACTTC
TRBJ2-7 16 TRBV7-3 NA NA CASSLTPAGRAYEQYF TGTGCCAGCAGCTTAACGCCCGCGGGGCGCGCATACGAGCAGTACTTC
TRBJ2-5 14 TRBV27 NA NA CASSPVRERETQYF TGTGCCAGCAGCCCTGTGAGGGAACGAGAGACCCAGTACTTC
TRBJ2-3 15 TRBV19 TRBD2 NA CASSMRAGSTDTQYF TGTGCCAGTAGTATGAGAGCGGGAAGCACAGATACGCAGTATTTT
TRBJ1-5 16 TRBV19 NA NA CASSIDRVGGNQPQHF TGTGCCAGTAGTATAGACAGGGTAGGTGGCAATCAGCCCCAGCATTTT
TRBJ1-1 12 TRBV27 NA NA CASSSQGLRAFF TGTGCCAGCAGTTCTCAGGGACTGAGAGCTTTCTTT
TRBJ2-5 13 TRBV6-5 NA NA CASSYSGVETQYF TGTGCCAGCAGTTACTCGGGCGTAGAGACCCAGTACTTC
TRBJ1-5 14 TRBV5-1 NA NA CASSLGTNNQPQHF TGCGCCAGCAGCTTGGGGACTAACAATCAGCCCCAGCATTTT
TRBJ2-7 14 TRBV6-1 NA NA CASSVQGSGNEQYF TGTGCCAGCAGTGTTCAGGGTTCAGGGAACGAGCAGTACTTC
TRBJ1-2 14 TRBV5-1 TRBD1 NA CASSLPQGAGGYTF TGCGCCAGCAGCTTGCCACAGGGGGCAGGAGGCTACACCTTC